This T cell receptor (beta chain) stems from a study of Ad26.COV2.S vaccination and SARS-CoV-2 variants. Background on the study: Donor was one of the participants in the Ad26.COV2.S arm of the COV1001 trial. Findings of the study overall: Spike-specific TCR breadth was greater after Ad26.COV2.S than placebo. TCR breadth and depth estimates may have understated total T cell responses.

The germline V gene has CDR1 SGHNT and CDR2 YENEEA. With 5 bases removed from V and 5 bases from J, the gap between germline ends came to 21 bases. CDR3 length equals 16 residues. A word on this clone: Its target is not known.

The method was immunoSEQ multiplex PCR; TCRdb's version includes in-frame clones alone and lacks a portion of them. The sample consists of some 330,000 clones, under 90% of them appearing once. Indicated treatment: around 19 received Ad26.COV2.S at low or high dose, single or two shots; several received placebo; per-sample allocation not given. Each sample was drawn 63 days after the first injection (of vaccine or placebo). This TCR came from a person between 18 and 65 years old who received the Ad26.COV2.S COVID-19 vaccine or a placebo. The material sequenced was peripheral blood, taken in a trial of Ad26.COV2.S vaccine versus placebo. The chain employs TRBV11-3 and TRBJ2-5; D may be TRBD1 or TRBD2 (5 bases each). CDR3 in DNA: TGTGCCAGCAGCCCTGGGACCGTCGGGCCCGAGGAGACCCAGTACTTC. Translated, it gives CASSPGTVGPEETQYF.